The 30 T cell receptor beta chains presented below share a single source sample, sequenced in a study of lymphopenia after photon versus proton radiotherapy. Measured with immunoSEQ multiplex PCR; TCRdb has only the in-frame clones, and not every one. This sample carries 15,000 to 20,000 clones, 85% to 90% of them seen once, and the ten largest clones take under 14%. The sample in question was peripheral blood, obtained from a patient treated with proton-based radiotherapy. The source is a man aged 70 or older with pancreatic cancer.

The chain joins TRBV2 to TRBJ1-5; D perhaps matches TRBD1 (5 bases). The CDR3 is 13 residues long. Trimming cost V 6 bases and J 3 bases, with 9 bases left between them. The germline V gene has CDR1 SNHLY and CDR2 FYNNEI. The CDR3 nucleotides read TGTGCCAGCAGCGACAGCTACAATCAGCCCCAGCATTTT. Translated: CASSDSYNQPQHF.

The chain uses TRBV2 and TRBJ2-1; possible D gene TRBD2, 5 bases. V was shortened by 4 bases and J by 8 bases, with 15 bases between the two germline ends. CDR3 length: 14 amino acids. Germline V gives CDR1 SNHLY, CDR2 FYNNEI. Written as DNA, the CDR3 is TGTGCCAGCAGTGTAGGGCATTCCGGGGATGAGCAGTTCTTC. Amino acids: CASSVGHSGDEQFF.

J is TRBJ2-5 and V is TRBV5-4; 12 bases fit TRBD1. This CDR3 region has 16 residues. After removal of 2 bases from V and 5 bases from J, the junction contained 7 bases not matched to a gene. Germline lookup yields CDR1 SGHNT and CDR2 YYREEE (reference sequence). In DNA form, the CDR3 reads TGTGCCAGCAGCTTAGCCGGGACAGGGGGCCTGGAGACCCAGTACTTC. This gives the protein CASSLAGTGGLETQYF.

The V call is TRBV7-9, the J call TRBJ1-4; no definite D call. The V end was cut by 6 bases, the J end by 2 bases, with 4 bases between. The germline V gene encodes CDR1 SEHNR and CDR2 FQNEAQ (reference sequence). The length of the CDR3 is 12 residues. CDR3 coding DNA: TGTGCCAGCAGAGTCACTAATGAAAAACTGTTTTTT. This encodes CASRVTNEKLFF.

CDR3 amino acids: CASSKRGARHTQYF. CDR3 nucleotides: TGTGCCAGCAGTAAGCGGGGGGCCCGTCATACGCAGTATTTT. V gene TRBV7-2 combines with J gene TRBJ2-3; TRBD2 aligns across 9 bases. The germline CDR1 and CDR2 sequences are SGHTA and FQGNSA. This CDR3 region has 14 residues. V lost 6 bases and J lost 7; bases outside the gene matches: 8.

The chain is built from TRBV7-8 and TRBJ2-1, with 9 positions matching TRBD1. The V and J ends lost 4 bases and 9 bases, in that order; junction bases with no gene match: 7. This CDR3 contains 14 residues. Germline V CDR1 and CDR2: SGHVS, FQNEAQ. The CDR3 spells CASSSGQGSTEQFF. The CDR3 region has the DNA TGTGCCAGCAGCTCCGGACAGGGGAGTACTGAGCAGTTCTTC.

DNA for the CDR3: TGTGCCAGCAGCCAACTACCCTACGAGCAGTACTTC. It codes for CASSQLPYEQYF. The chain has TRBV14 and TRBJ2-7, with D unresolved. The CDR3 extends over 12 amino acids. Germline loops: CDR1 SGHDN, CDR2 FVKESK. With 2 bases removed from V and 2 bases from J, the gap between germline ends came to 4 bases.

The CDR3 region has the DNA TGCAGTGCTCGAGGGGTAAGAGGCCAGTACTTC. This gives the protein CSARGVRGQYF. The rearrangement links TRBV20-1 to TRBJ2-5; D might be TRBD1 or TRBD2, each matching 5 bases. Germline values: CDR1 DFQATT, CDR2 SNEGSKA (reference sequence). The CDR3 sequence is 11 residues long. Trimming removed 5 bases at V and 10 bases at J, with 14 bases between.

About this clone itself: Additional DNA sequences in this sample encode the identical CDR3. In nucleotides, the CDR3 is TGCGCCAGCAGTGAGCCGGGCACAGATACGCAGTATTTT. Its translation: CASSEPGTDTQYF. J is TRBJ2-3 and V is TRBV10-1; D unresolved. The CDR3 is made up of 13 amino acids. Germline CDR1 reads WNHNN; CDR2 reads SYGVQD (reference sequence). Trimming cost V 2 bases and J 1 base, with 4 bases left between them.

This rearrangement joins TRBV5-4 to TRBJ2-6, with 12 bases matching TRBD1. Per the germline V gene, CDR1 is SGHNT and CDR2 is YYREEE (reference sequence). The CDR3 is 19 residues long. V dropped 4 bases and J dropped 1; count of bases not matched to a gene: 9. In nucleotides, the CDR3 is TGTGCCAGCAGCGGCGGGACAGGGGGCACTTGGTCTGGGGCCAACGTCCTGACTTTC. As protein: CASSGGTGGTWSGANVLTF.

The gene calls are TRBV6-5 and TRBJ2-7; no clear D gene. Per germline, CDR1 MNHEY and CDR2 SVGAGI. V gave up 4 bases and J gave up 4 bases, with 8 bases separating them. This CDR3 comprises 12 residues. CDR3 loop: CASSSHRYEQYF. CDR3 DNA sequence: TGTGCCAGCAGTTCTCATAGATACGAGCAGTACTTC.

The chain is built from TRBV5-1 and TRBJ1-4; 11 bases align to TRBD1. CDR3 size: 14 residues. Germline-derived CDR1 and CDR2 are SGHRS and YFSETQ. With V trimmed by 9 bases and J by 7 bases, 8 bases remained unmatched. CDR3: CATKPGQGGEKLFF. As DNA, the CDR3 is TGCGCCACCAAACCGGGACAGGGGGGTGAAAAACTGTTTTTT.

V and J are TRBV27 and TRBJ2-7; 8 nucleotides agree with TRBD1. From germline, CDR1 is MNHEY and CDR2 SMNVEV (reference sequence). The CDR3 is made up of 13 amino acids. V trimming: 6 bases; J trimming: 6 bases; junction bases outside the gene matches: 7. The CDR3 nucleotides are TGTGCCAGCAGGATTTCAGGGGGCGGCGAGCAGTACTTC. This codes for CASRISGGGEQYF.

This clone came up a few times. This chain uses TRBV27 with TRBJ1-1; D might be TRBD1 (6 bases). V was trimmed by 8 bases and J by 1 base, leaving 14 bases between them. This CDR3 spans 14 amino acids. The germline CDR1 and CDR2 sequences are MNHEY and SMNVEV (reference sequence). Written as DNA, the CDR3 is TGTGCCAGCGGGCCCCAGGGGAAGAACACTGAAGCTTTCTTT. Translating gives CASGPQGKNTEAFF.

The rearrangement joins TRBV9 to TRBJ2-1; 8 bases agree with TRBD2. Germline V gene lookup returns CDR1 SGDLS and CDR2 YYNGEE. This CDR3 has 17 residues. V dropped 0 bases and J dropped 1; count of bases not matched to a gene: 6. CDR3 DNA sequence: TGTGCCAGCAGCGTAGATAGCGGGGAAGCTTCCTACAATGAGCAGTTCTTC. Amino acid sequence: CASSVDSGEASYNEQFF.

This clone was seen just once. The rearrangement joins TRBV5-6 to TRBJ1-5, with 9 bases matching TRBD1. The germline CDR1 and CDR2 sequences are SGHDT and YYEEEE. This CDR3 has 16 residues. V shed 0 bases and J 6 bases; nucleotides not matched to a gene: 7. The chain's CDR3 is CASSLGAGTGFQPQHF. CDR3 DNA: TGTGCCAGCAGCTTGGGGGCCGGGACAGGGTTTCAGCCCCAGCATTTT. Full variable domain (remainder filled in from reference TRBV5-6 and TRBJ1-5): DAGVTQSPTHLIKTRGQQVTLRCSPKSGHDTVSWYQQALGQGPQFIFQYYEEEERQRGNFPDRFSGHQFPNYSSELNVNALLLGDSALYLCASSLGAGTGFQPQHFGDGTRLSIL.

This clone was counted once. V usage is TRBV5-6 and J usage is TRBJ1-5; 9 bases are a match to TRBD1. Germline-derived CDR1 and CDR2 are SGHDT and YYEEEE. This CDR3 has 15 amino acids. Trimming took 2 bases from V and 3 from J; bases not matched to a gene: 3. CDR3 protein: CASSLQGALNQPQHF. As DNA, the CDR3 is TGTGCCAGCAGCTTACAGGGGGCTCTCAATCAGCCCCAGCATTTT.

The rearrangement joins TRBV11-1 to TRBJ2-5; D not resolved. Germline V lookup: CDR1 SGHAT, CDR2 FQDESV (reference sequence). With 6 bases removed from V and 1 base from J, the gap between germline ends came to 12 bases. This CDR3 region has 14 residues. The CDR3, as DNA: TGTGCCAGCAGACGACCAGCCCCCCAAGAGACCCAGTACTTC. Translated: CASRRPAPQETQYF.

The chain couples TRBV5-1 to TRBJ1-1; 8 bases are a match to TRBD1. Trimming at V came to 3 bases and at J to 3 bases, leaving 7 bases not matched to a gene. The germline CDR1 and CDR2 sequences are SGHRS and YFSETQ. The CDR3 totals 15 residues. CDR3 protein: CASSSWTGIDTEAFF. CDR3 sequence (DNA): TGCGCCAGCAGCTCCTGGACAGGGATAGACACTGAAGCTTTCTTT.

The gene calls are TRBV19 and TRBJ1-1, with 7 bases aligning to TRBD1. Germline V gene data show CDR1 as LNHDA and CDR2 as SQIVND (reference sequence). This CDR3 comprises 15 residues. Trimming cost V 1 base and J 2 bases; bases outside gene matches: 4. CDR3: CASSIAQGVNTEAFF. As DNA, the CDR3 is TGTGCCAGTAGTATAGCCCAGGGGGTAAACACTGAAGCTTTCTTT.

The rearrangement joins TRBV21-1 to TRBJ2-3. TRBV21-1 is noted as a pseudogene. There are 15 residues in the CDR3. CDR3 protein: CASSLIRGGADTQYF. CDR3 DNA sequence: TGTGCCAGCAGCTTGATCAGGGGGGGAGCAGATACGCAGTATTTT.

V usage is TRBV6-1 and J usage is TRBJ1-2; D not resolved. V was trimmed by 4 bases and J by 2 bases, leaving 11 bases between them. The CDR3 is 14 residues long. Germline values: CDR1 MNHNS, CDR2 SASEGT. The CDR3 coding sequence is TGTGCCAGCAGTGTTAAGGACGGAAACTATGGCTACACCTTC. It yields the protein CASSVKDGNYGYTF.

This rearrangement joins TRBV19 to TRBJ1-1, with D tentatively TRBD1 (5 bases). CDR3 length: 15 amino acids. The V end was cut by 9 bases, the J end by 4 bases, with 21 bases between. CDR1 is LNHDA, CDR2 SQIVND, per germline (reference sequence). The CDR3 spells CASSTGLGWGTEAFF. DNA of the CDR3: TGTGCCAGCTCCACGGGGCTAGGGTGGGGCACTGAAGCTTTCTTT.

This sequence joins TRBV7-6 and TRBJ2-5; D possibly uses TRBD1 or TRBD2 (6 bases each). This CDR3 contains 12 residues. Germline CDR1 reads SGHVS; CDR2 reads FNYEAQ. The CDR3 reads CADRGPGETQYF. The CDR3 DNA is TGTGCTGACCGGGGGCCGGGGGAGACCCAGTACTTC.

CDR3 sequence (DNA): TGTGCCAGCAGTTACTCGGGAGCCGGCAGGCCCCAGCATTTT. Translating it yields CASSYSGAGRPQHF. The chain links TRBV6-5 to TRBJ1-5, with D uncertain. Germline V gives CDR1 MNHEY, CDR2 SVGAGI. V dropped 0 bases and J dropped 9 bases, with 12 bases sitting between them. The CDR3 contains 14 residues.

CDR3 DNA sequence: TGTGCCATCAGCGAACTAGCGGGTTCGGGAGATACGCAGTATTTT. It is translated as CAISELAGSGDTQYF. This sequence joins TRBV10-3 and TRBJ2-3; 9 nucleotides match TRBD2. Germline CDR1 ENHRY, CDR2 SYGVKD. CDR3 length: 15 amino acids. V gave up 6 bases and J gave up 5 bases; unmatched junction bases: 9.

The chain combines TRBV5-1 with TRBJ1-1, with a weak D call TRBD1 (6 bases). From germline, CDR1 is SGHRS and CDR2 YFSETQ. The length of the CDR3 is 13 residues. V was trimmed by 6 bases and J by 5 bases, leaving 14 bases between them. Here the CDR3 reads CASTQGIQTEAFF. CDR3 coding DNA: TGCGCCAGCACCCAGGGGATACAAACTGAAGCTTTCTTT.

A few counts support this clone. In DNA form, the CDR3 reads TGCGCCAGCAGCTTGGCCGGACAGGGGGCAGGAAAACTGTTTTTT. Translation gives CASSLAGQGAGKLFF. The J gene is TRBJ1-4, the V gene TRBV5-1; 11 positions agree with TRBD1. Germline CDR1 and CDR2: SGHRS and YFSETQ. The CDR3 is 15 amino acids. Unmatched junction bases numbered 5, after V lost 0 bases and J lost 10 bases.

The chain joins TRBV29-1 to TRBJ2-1, with D perhaps given as TRBD1 or TRBD2 (6 bases each). The CDR3 has 15 residues. CDR1 is SQVTM and CDR2 is ANQGSEA in the germline V gene. V gave up 6 bases and J gave up 6 bases, with 21 bases separating them. CDR3 sequence: CSVAGDGGAGNEQFF. The CDR3 region has the DNA TGCAGCGTCGCAGGGGATGGGGGAGCGGGCAATGAGCAGTTCTTC.

In nucleotides, the CDR3 is TGTGCCAGCAGCCCCCGGGACAGTCTATATGGCTACACCTTC. Translation gives CASSPRDSLYGYTF. The chain couples TRBV9 to TRBJ1-2, with 7 bases identical to TRBD1. The CDR3 covers 14 residues. Unmatched junction bases numbered 8, after V lost 4 bases and J lost 5 bases. Germline assignment: CDR1 SGDLS and CDR2 YYNGEE.